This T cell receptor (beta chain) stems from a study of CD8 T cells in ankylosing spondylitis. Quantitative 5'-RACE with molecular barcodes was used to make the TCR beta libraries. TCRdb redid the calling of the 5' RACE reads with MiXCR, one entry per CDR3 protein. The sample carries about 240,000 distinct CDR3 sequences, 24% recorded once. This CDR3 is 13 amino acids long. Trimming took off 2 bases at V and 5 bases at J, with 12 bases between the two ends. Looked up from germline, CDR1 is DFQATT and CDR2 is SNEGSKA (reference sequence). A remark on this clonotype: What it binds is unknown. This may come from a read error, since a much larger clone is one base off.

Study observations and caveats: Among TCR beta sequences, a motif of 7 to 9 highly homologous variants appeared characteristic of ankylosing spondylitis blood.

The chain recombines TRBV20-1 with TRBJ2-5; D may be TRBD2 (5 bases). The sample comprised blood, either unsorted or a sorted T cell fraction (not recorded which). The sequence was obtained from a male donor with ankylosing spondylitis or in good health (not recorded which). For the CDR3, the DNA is TGCAGTGCTAGATCAGGCTCGGGGGAGACCCAGTACTTC. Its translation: CSARSGSGETQYF.